This TCR beta chain was captured by sequencing in a study of T cells in localized non-small cell lung cancer. Germline loops: CDR1 MRHNA, CDR2 SNTAGT. The CDR3 runs 14 residues. V trimming: 8 bases; J trimming: 0 bases; junction bases outside the gene matches: 4. Sequencing used immunoSEQ multiplex PCR; TCRdb keeps in-frame clones, though not all of them. The table has 11,000 or so clones, approximately 87% seen once. The chain recombines TRBV6-4 with TRBJ2-1; 7 bases fit TRBD1. The sequencing used peripheral blood, collected before any cancer treatment. This receptor was identified in a male donor aged 60 or over with stage I lung adenocarcinoma. CDR3 sequence (DNA): TGTGCCAGCCGCCGGGACAGCTCCTACAATGAGCAGTTCTTC. Translating it yields CASRRDSSYNEQFF.